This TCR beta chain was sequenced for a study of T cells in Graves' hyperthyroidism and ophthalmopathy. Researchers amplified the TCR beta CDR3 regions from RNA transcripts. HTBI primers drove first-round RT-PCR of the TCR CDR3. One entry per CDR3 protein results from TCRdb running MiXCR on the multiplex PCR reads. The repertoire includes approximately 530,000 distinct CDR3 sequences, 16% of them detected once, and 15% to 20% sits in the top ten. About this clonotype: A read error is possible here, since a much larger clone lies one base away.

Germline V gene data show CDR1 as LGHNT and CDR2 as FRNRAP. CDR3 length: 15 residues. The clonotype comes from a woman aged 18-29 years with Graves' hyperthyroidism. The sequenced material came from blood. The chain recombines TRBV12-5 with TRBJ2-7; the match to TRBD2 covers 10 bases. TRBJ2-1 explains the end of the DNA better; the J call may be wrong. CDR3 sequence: CASGNSGGRSYEQFF. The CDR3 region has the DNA TGTGCTAGTGGTAATAGCGGGGGGCGATCCTACGAGCAGTTCTTC.